A selection of T cell receptor beta chains follows, all from one sample in a study of resident and recirculating memory T cells in vitiligo. Using immunoSEQ multiplex PCR, the repertoire was profiled, and TCRdb retains in-frame clones only, with some absent. The sample shows roughly 80,000 clones, about 90% of them seen only once. The sequenced material came from blood. The source is a male donor with vitiligo. CDR3s include the opening cysteine and the closing phenylalanine or tryptophan. The order of the fields is V gene, J gene, D gene, clone size, CDR3 protein, CDR3 DNA. D genes are given only for firm matches. Clone size appears in some rows only: once, few, many, or a class for an expanded clone.

v_call: TRBV19
j_call: TRBJ2-1
d_call: TRBD2
clone_size: .
cdr3_aa: CASSTLAGGIGYEQFF
cdr3_nt: TGTGCCAGTAGTACTCTAGCGGGAGGAATAGGCTATGAGCAGTTCTTC

v_call: TRBV6-5
j_call: TRBJ1-2
d_call: TRBD1
clone_size: once
cdr3_aa: CATMDRAEGYTF
cdr3_nt: TGTGCCACTATGGACAGGGCTGAGGGCTACACCTTC

v_call: TRBV27
j_call: TRBJ2-3
d_call: TRBD2
clone_size: .
cdr3_aa: CASSLSGRHTDTQYF
cdr3_nt: TGTGCCAGCAGTTTATCCGGGAGGCACACAGATACGCAGTATTTT

v_call: TRBV11-2
j_call: TRBJ2-2
d_call: .
clone_size: .
cdr3_aa: CASSLFAGNTGELFF
cdr3_nt: TGTGCCAGCAGCTTATTTGCGGGTAACACCGGGGAGCTGTTTTTT

v_call: TRBV11-2
j_call: TRBJ1-4
d_call: .
clone_size: .
cdr3_aa: CASSLDIATNEKLFF
cdr3_nt: TGTGCCAGCAGCTTAGATATAGCAACTAATGAAAAACTGTTTTTT

v_call: TRBV28
j_call: TRBJ1-4
d_call: TRBD1
clone_size: .
cdr3_aa: CASRDSSEKLFF
cdr3_nt: TGTGCCAGCCGGGACAGTAGTGAAAAACTGTTTTTT

v_call: TRBV7-9
j_call: TRBJ2-2
d_call: TRBD1
clone_size: .
cdr3_aa: CASSLRDRWQNTGELFF
cdr3_nt: TGTGCCAGCAGCTTAAGGGACAGGTGGCAGAACACCGGGGAGCTGTTTTTT

v_call: TRBV4-1
j_call: TRBJ2-7
d_call: TRBD2
clone_size: .
cdr3_aa: CASSRGLAGARGSYEQYF
cdr3_nt: TGCGCCAGCTCAAGAGGGCTAGCGGGAGCCAGAGGGTCCTACGAGCAGTACTTC

v_call: TRBV6-5
j_call: TRBJ1-2
d_call: TRBD1
clone_size: .
cdr3_aa: CASSSYRGTGYGYTF
cdr3_nt: TGTGCCAGCAGTTCCTACAGGGGGACCGGTTATGGCTACACCTTC

v_call: TRBV11-2
j_call: TRBJ2-3
d_call: .
clone_size: .
cdr3_aa: CASSEPGDPGIADTQYF
cdr3_nt: TGTGCCAGCAGCGAACCGGGGGACCCAGGGATCGCAGATACGCAGTATTTT

v_call: TRBV28
j_call: TRBJ1-2
d_call: .
clone_size: .
cdr3_aa: CASIQGTNYGYTF
cdr3_nt: TGTGCCAGCATACAGGGAACCAACTATGGCTACACCTTC

v_call: TRBV2
j_call: TRBJ2-1
d_call: TRBD2
clone_size: .
cdr3_aa: CASSEQRESYNEQFF
cdr3_nt: TGTGCCAGCAGTGAACAGCGGGAGTCTTACAATGAGCAGTTCTTC

v_call: TRBV2
j_call: TRBJ1-2
d_call: .
clone_size: .
cdr3_aa: CASSEGLLSRVYGYTF
cdr3_nt: TGTGCCAGCAGTGAGGGACTGCTATCGCGGGTTTATGGCTACACCTTC

v_call: TRBV28
j_call: TRBJ2-5
d_call: .
clone_size: .
cdr3_aa: CASSLGGSLQETQYF
cdr3_nt: TGTGCCAGCAGTTTAGGCGGGTCCCTTCAAGAGACCCAGTACTTC

v_call: TRBV7-2
j_call: TRBJ1-1
d_call: .
clone_size: .
cdr3_aa: CASTRTEWYTEAFF
cdr3_nt: TGTGCCAGCACCCGAACGGAGTGGTACACTGAAGCTTTCTTT

v_call: TRBV19
j_call: TRBJ2-2
d_call: .
clone_size: .
cdr3_aa: CASSAGQDTGELFF
cdr3_nt: TGTGCCAGTAGTGCAGGTCAAGACACCGGGGAGCTGTTTTTT

v_call: TRBV6-5
j_call: TRBJ2-7
d_call: TRBD1
clone_size: .
cdr3_aa: CASRPLTGAVYEQYF
cdr3_nt: TGTGCCAGCAGGCCCCTGACAGGGGCGGTCTACGAGCAGTACTTC

v_call: TRBV27
j_call: TRBJ2-1
d_call: TRBD2
clone_size: .
cdr3_aa: CASSSGLAGYNEQFF
cdr3_nt: TGTGCCAGCAGTTCCGGACTAGCGGGGTACAATGAGCAGTTCTTC

v_call: TRBV28
j_call: TRBJ1-5
d_call: .
clone_size: .
cdr3_aa: CASSSGGSDRNSNQPQHF
cdr3_nt: TGTGCCAGCAGCTCCGGAGGGTCCGACAGAAATAGCAATCAGCCCCAGCATTTT

v_call: TRBV23-1
j_call: TRBJ2-1
d_call: TRBD2
clone_size: .
cdr3_aa: CASSQEKGTSGSNDEQFF
cdr3_nt: TGCGCCAGCAGTCAAGAAAAGGGGACTAGCGGGAGTAACGATGAGCAGTTCTTC

v_call: TRBV29-1
j_call: TRBJ2-3
d_call: .
clone_size: .
cdr3_aa: CSVEPRADTQYF
cdr3_nt: TGCAGCGTTGAACCCAGGGCAGATACGCAGTATTTT

v_call: TRBV7-7
j_call: TRBJ2-3
d_call: TRBD1
clone_size: .
cdr3_aa: CASSFRDRVSDTQYF
cdr3_nt: TGTGCCAGCAGCTTCCGGGACAGGGTTTCCGATACGCAGTATTTT

v_call: TRBV30
j_call: TRBJ2-1
d_call: .
clone_size: .
cdr3_aa: CAWGRGADYRVFF
cdr3_nt: .

v_call: TRBV19
j_call: TRBJ1-2
d_call: TRBD1
clone_size: .
cdr3_aa: CASSTLQGFVGGGGYTF
cdr3_nt: TGTGCCAGTAGTACCCTACAGGGGTTTGTAGGGGGCGGTGGCTACACCTTC

v_call: TRBV7-2
j_call: TRBJ2-5
d_call: .
clone_size: .
cdr3_aa: CASSQMATGTETQYF
cdr3_nt: TGTGCCAGCAGCCAAATGGCGACTGGAACAGAGACCCAGTACTTC

v_call: TRBV7-8
j_call: TRBJ1-2
d_call: .
clone_size: .
cdr3_aa: CASSLALATRGGYTF
cdr3_nt: TGTGCCAGCAGCTTAGCGCTGGCCACCCGAGGTGGCTACACCTTC

v_call: TRBV27
j_call: TRBJ1-5
d_call: .
clone_size: .
cdr3_aa: CASSPPGGDDQPQHF
cdr3_nt: TGTGCCAGCAGCCCCCCGGGGGGCGATGATCAGCCCCAGCATTTT

v_call: TRBV5-1
j_call: TRBJ1-2
d_call: TRBD1
clone_size: .
cdr3_aa: CASSLAGTAYGYTF
cdr3_nt: TGCGCCAGCAGCTTGGCCGGGACAGCCTATGGCTACACCTTC

v_call: TRBV4-1
j_call: TRBJ2-7
d_call: .
clone_size: .
cdr3_aa: CASSPLRGGSYEQYF
cdr3_nt: TGCGCCAGCAGCCCCCTGAGGGGGGGGTCCTACGAGCAGTACTTC

v_call: TRBV7-2
j_call: TRBJ2-1
d_call: .
clone_size: .
cdr3_aa: CASSLGGGEQFF
cdr3_nt: TGTGCCAGCAGCTTAGGAGGGGGAGAGCAGTTCTTC

v_call: TRBV5-1
j_call: TRBJ2-3
d_call: TRBD2
clone_size: once
cdr3_aa: CASSLYGTSGSSTDTQYF
cdr3_nt: TGCGCCAGCAGCTTGTACGGGACTAGCGGGAGTTCCACAGATACGCAGTATTTT

v_call: TRBV28
j_call: TRBJ2-7
d_call: .
clone_size: .
cdr3_aa: CASSPRPGSYEQYF
cdr3_nt: TGTGCCAGCAGTCCTCGTCCCGGCTCCTACGAGCAGTACTTC